This entry describes one T cell receptor (beta chain). The CDR3 is 14 amino acids. Germline V CDR1 and CDR2: LGHDT, YNNKEL (reference sequence). The ends were cut back, 4 bases at V and 2 bases at J, with 6 bases in the middle. This entry belongs to a study of blood T cell repertoires in COVID-19. Study-wide context: Sites in the United States, Italy and Spain provided acute and convalescent COVID-19 samples. In each case, the material was cDNA or gDNA derived from T cells, B-cell-depleted T cells, or PBMCs.

Per the authors' pipeline: From reference gene primer amplification, estimates of nucleated cell counts were derived. Produced via immunoSEQ multiplex PCR; TCRdb's table is partial and in-frame only. The V and J calls and clone size were taken over from that table, and D and trimming were inferred from the DNA. The sample lists 65,000 to 85,000 clones; around 89% were seen once. This TCR derives from a human donor in a cohort sampled during active COVID-19. Specimen: peripheral blood. The chain is built from TRBV3-1 (or the pseudogene TRBV3-2) and TRBJ2-6; no reliable D call. CDR3 sequence reads: CASSPPAGANVLTF. The DNA of the CDR3 is TGTGCCAGCAGCCCCCCAGCTGGGGCCAACGTCCTGACTTTC.